A single T cell receptor beta chain is shown here with its context. Its antigen is still unknown. This CDR3 spans 16 amino acids. V was cut by 4 bases and J by 7 bases, with 19 bases left in between. Germline CDR1 MNHNS, CDR2 SASEGT. This sample is drawn from a study of siplizumab effects on memory and regulatory T cells. Study-level points and caveats: Memory cells seemed less diverse than naive T cells, which also seemed major contributors to the alloresponse. In siplizumab cultures, the suppressive function of proliferating Tregs remained unconfirmed.

Assay used: immunoSEQ multiplex PCR; TCRdb lists only in-frame clones, some missing. The sample carries tens of thousands of clones, around 94% recorded once. The rearrangement uses TRBV6-1 and TRBJ1-4, with D perhaps TRBD1 (6 bases). The sample taken for sequencing was non-Treg CD4+ T cells sorted from blood. This sequence originates from a human donor in good health. The CDR3 here is CASSAGGPPSSEKLFF. CDR3 DNA sequence: TGTGCCAGCAGTGCGGGGGGGCCTCCCTCTTCTGAAAAACTGTTTTTT.